These 25 T cell receptor beta chains originate from one sample sequenced in a study of cytomegalovirus exposure and HLA in healthy donors. Amplification used 60 Vbeta primers and 13 Jbeta primers. Clones were sequenced by immunoSEQ multiplex PCR, and TCRdb holds only the in-frame ones, with some missing. The sample includes 100,000 to 150,000 clones, around 70% of them seen just once. The sequencing sample was made of PBMCs. The receptors were sampled from a woman aged 55-70 years in good health and CMV-seropositive.

This chain links TRBV10-1 with TRBJ1-5; TRBD1 agrees at 7 bases. Germline V gene data show CDR1 as WNHNN and CDR2 as SYGVQD (reference sequence). There are 13 residues in the CDR3. Trimming took 8 bases from V and 2 from J; bases not matched to a gene: 3. CDR3 DNA sequence: TGCGCCAGCTCTGACAGGGGCAATCAGCCCCAGCATTTT. Translated: CASSDRGNQPQHF.

The CDR3, as DNA: TGTGCCAGCAGCTTACAGGGGGCCGTCTATGGCTACACCTTC. This gives the protein CASSLQGAVYGYTF. The genes are TRBV7-2 and TRBJ1-2; 8 bases are shared with TRBD1. The germline V gene encodes CDR1 SGHTA and CDR2 FQGNSA. This CDR3 contains 14 residues. Germline trimming cut 2 bases from V and 4 bases from J; bases unmatched to any gene: 3.

This rearrangement joins TRBV2 to TRBJ1-5; D is uncertain. V lost 9 bases to trimming and J lost 5 bases, with 11 bases between them. The germline CDR1 and CDR2 sequences are SNHLY and FYNNEI. The CDR3 spans 12 residues. CDR3 sequence reads: CASNLEDQPQHF. For the CDR3, the DNA is TGTGCCAGTAACCTCGAGGATCAGCCCCAGCATTTT.

Worth noting for this clone: An end of the junction differs from the germline gene, which may be a read error. This chain joins TRBV7-9 and TRBJ1-2; 8 bases fit TRBD1. The CDR3 covers 15 residues. The V gene's germline CDR1 is SEHNR and CDR2 FQNEAQ (reference sequence). CDR3 sequence reads: CSSSHPQGARYGYTF. In DNA form, the CDR3 reads TGTTCCAGCAGCCATCCTCAGGGGGCGAGGTATGGCTACACCTTC.

This clone was counted once. Other DNA sequences within the sample encode an identical CDR3. This chain links TRBV19 with TRBJ1-5; TRBD1 might be the D (5 bases). Looked up from germline, CDR1 is LNHDA and CDR2 is SQIVND (reference sequence). V lost 1 base to trimming and J lost 0 bases, with 7 bases between them. This CDR3 has 15 residues. CDR3 loop: CASSIGGVSNQPQHF. CDR3 sequence (DNA): TGTGCCAGTAGTATAGGGGGGGTTAGCAATCAGCCCCAGCATTTT.

This chain links TRBV13 with TRBJ2-7; the match to TRBD2 covers 10 bases. Germline V lookup: CDR1 PRHDT, CDR2 FYEKMQ (reference sequence). The CDR3 extends over 16 amino acids. V trimming: 3 bases; J trimming: 5 bases; junction bases outside the gene matches: 10. The CDR3 sequence: CASSFERSGGANEQYF. As DNA, the CDR3 is TGTGCCAGCAGCTTCGAGAGGAGCGGGGGGGCAAACGAGCAGTACTTC.

The chain links TRBV10-2 to TRBJ1-3; D is unclear. CDR3 length equals 15 residues. V was pared by 3 bases and J by 4 bases, with 13 bases between. CDR1 and CDR2 from the germline V gene are WSHSY and SAAADI. The CDR3 spells CASSEYGSYGNTIYF. The CDR3 bases are TGCGCCAGCAGTGAATATGGTAGCTACGGAAACACCATATATTTT.

The rearrangement uses TRBV9 and TRBJ1-1; D gene unclear. The germline V and J ends were trimmed by 4 bases and 4 bases, with 14 bases remaining between them. The CDR3 contains 14 residues. CDR1 is SGDLS and CDR2 is YYNGEE in the germline V gene. In DNA, the CDR3 is TGTGCCAGCAGCCCCGGCCGCGCGGCCACTGAAGCTTTCTTT. It codes for CASSPGRAATEAFF. Full variable domain (missing parts from reference TRBV9 and TRBJ1-1): DSGVTQTPKHLITATGQRVTLRCSPRSGDLSVYWYQQSLDQGLQFLIQYYNGEERAKGNILERFSAQQFPDLHSELNLSSLELGDSALYFCASSPGRAATEAFFGQGTRLTVV.

The V call is TRBV19, the J call TRBJ1-2; D call uncertain. Trimming removed 4 bases from V and 8 bases from J, with 23 bases in between. Germline V CDR1 and CDR2: LNHDA, SQIVND (reference sequence). The CDR3 consists of 16 residues. CDR3 sequence reads: CASSTTRQARVVGYTF. DNA for the CDR3: TGTGCCAGTAGTACTACCCGGCAGGCGAGGGTGGTGGGCTACACCTTC.

The V gene is TRBV4-2, the J gene TRBJ1-1, with 9 bases that match TRBD1. J lost 3 bases, V lost 2 bases, and 7 bases had no gene match. Germline assignment: CDR1 LGHNA and CDR2 YNFKEQ. The CDR3 length is 16 residues. This CDR3 reads CASSQWTGDGDTEAFF. The CDR3 DNA follows: TGTGCCAGCAGCCAATGGACAGGGGACGGGGACACTGAAGCTTTCTTT.

The CDR3: CASIPGERPPNTEAFF. The DNA of the CDR3 is TGTGCCAGCATACCCGGGGAGCGGCCGCCGAACACTGAAGCTTTCTTT. V usage is TRBV7-9 and J usage is TRBJ1-1; D is ambiguous. V was shortened by 7 bases and J by 1 base, with 19 bases between the two germline ends. Germline loops: CDR1 SEHNR, CDR2 FQNEAQ (reference sequence). The CDR3 consists of 16 residues. Looking up the rest from reference TRBV7-9 and TRBJ1-1 gives the full variable domain: DTGVSQNPRHKITKRGQNVTFRCDPISEHNRLYWYRQTLGQGPEFLTYFQNEAQLEKSRLLSDRFSAERPKGSFSTLEIQRTEQGDSAMYLCASIPGERPPNTEAFFGQGTRLTVV.

The rearrangement joins TRBV25-1 to TRBJ1-1; D may be TRBD1 (6 bases). Trimming cost V 7 bases and J 1 base, with 10 bases left between them. This CDR3 region has 13 residues. Germline-derived CDR1 and CDR2 are MGHDK and SYGVNS. The CDR3, as DNA: TGTGCCAGCACGGGCAGGGGGAACACTGAAGCTTTCTTT. Its translation is CASTGRGNTEAFF.

This rearrangement joins TRBV13 to TRBJ2-7; 9 nucleotides line up with TRBD1. This CDR3 contains 16 residues. The junction had 8 bases not matched to a gene; V was cut back by 5 bases and J by 0 bases. Germline CDR1 reads PRHDT; CDR2 reads FYEKMQ (reference sequence). CDR3 sequence: CASSPRTGERSYEQYF. Here the CDR3 DNA reads TGTGCCAGCAGCCCGCGGACAGGGGAACGCTCCTACGAGCAGTACTTC.

The chain carries TRBV14 and TRBJ2-2; 7 bases are shared with TRBD1. In germline, CDR1 is SGHDN, CDR2 FVKESK. Trimming at V came to 1 base and at J to 3 bases, leaving 11 bases not matched to a gene. The CDR3 is made up of 18 amino acids. Here the CDR3 reads CASSQGLRGKVDTGELFF. In DNA, the CDR3 is TGTGCCAGCAGCCAAGGGCTCAGGGGGAAAGTCGACACCGGGGAGCTGTTTTTT.

The rearrangement joins TRBV11-2 to TRBJ2-5; TRBD2 aligns across 8 bases. V was pared by 5 bases and J by 2 bases, with 4 bases of the junction left unmatched. The CDR3 covers 14 residues. Germline CDR1 is SGHAT and CDR2 is FQNNGV. CDR3 sequence reads: CASSRLAYQETQYF. The CDR3 coding sequence is TGTGCCAGCAGCCGACTAGCGTATCAAGAGACCCAGTACTTC.

The gene calls are TRBV28 and TRBJ1-1, with TRBD1 as a possible D gene (5 bases). The germline V gene encodes CDR1 MDHEN and CDR2 SYDVKM. The length of the CDR3 is 16 residues. V lost 4 bases and J lost 2, with 17 bases in between. The DNA for the CDR3 is TGTGCCAGCAGTTCCCACCCCGGCAGGGCAAACACTGAAGCTTTCTTT. Protein sequence: CASSSHPGRANTEAFF.

The chain uses TRBV9 and TRBJ1-1; D ambiguous. The CDR3 has 13 amino acids. V was cut by 2 bases and J by 3 bases, with 8 bases left in between. CDR1 and CDR2 from the germline V gene are SGDLS and YYNGEE. In DNA, the CDR3 is TGTGCCAGCAGCGTTGAGGGCTACACTGAAGCTTTCTTT. It translates to CASSVEGYTEAFF.

Points on this clone: Given a much more abundant clone one base away, this may be a read error. V gene TRBV7-6 combines with J gene TRBJ1-5; 11 nucleotides agree with TRBD1. There are 14 residues in the CDR3. Germline CDR1 SGHVS, CDR2 FNYEAQ. Unmatched junction bases numbered 3, after V lost 5 bases and J lost 6 bases. CDR3 amino acids: CASSPGTGGQPQHF. The CDR3 DNA reads TGTGCCAGCAGCCCCGGGACAGGGGGTCAGCCCCAGCATTTT.

V is TRBV29-1 and J is TRBJ2-3; D is perhaps TRBD1 (6 bases). V shed 7 bases and J shed 3 bases, with 14 bases lying between them. The CDR3 runs to 13 residues. Germline CDR1 and CDR2: SQVTM and ANQGSEA. As DNA, the CDR3 is TGCAGCGCCGAAACAGGGAGTACAGATACGCAGTATTTT. It translates to CSAETGSTDTQYF.

This clone is a singleton in its sample. V usage is TRBV25-1 and J usage is TRBJ1-2; no reliable D call. The germline V gene encodes CDR1 MGHDK and CDR2 SYGVNS. V was clipped by 0 bases and J by 3 bases, with 5 bases between them. This CDR3 is built from 13 residues. The CDR3 sequence: CASSEYLDYGYTF. The CDR3 DNA reads as TGTGCCAGCAGTGAATACCTAGACTATGGCTACACCTTC.

V and J are TRBV6-5 and TRBJ2-2; D not resolved. Trimming took off 6 bases at V and 3 bases at J, with 5 bases between the two ends. Per the germline V gene, CDR1 is MNHEY and CDR2 is SVGAGI. The CDR3 runs 12 residues. CDR3 DNA sequence: TGTGCCAGCAGCTTGTACACCGGGGAGCTGTTTTTT. Protein: CASSLYTGELFF.

This chain joins TRBV9 and TRBJ2-5, with D possibly matching TRBD1 (5 bases). The CDR3 is 16 residues long. Germline assignment: CDR1 SGDLS and CDR2 YYNGEE. Between the trimmed V and J ends, which lost 4 bases and 5 bases, there was a span of 21 bases. The CDR3 nucleotides are TGTGCCAGCAGCCGCCGGGCAGGGTCGGGTACGGAGACCCAGTACTTC. It encodes CASSRRAGSGTETQYF. The full variable domain, its missing parts supplied by reference TRBV9 and TRBJ2-5, is DSGVTQTPKHLITATGQRVTLRCSPRSGDLSVYWYQQSLDQGLQFLIQYYNGEERAKGNILERFSAQQFPDLHSELNLSSLELGDSALYFCASSRRAGSGTETQYFGPGTRLLVL.

This rearrangement joins TRBV7-9 to TRBJ1-2; D is unclear. V was pared by 6 bases and J by 5 bases, with 13 bases between. The CDR3 is 13 residues long. The germline V gene encodes CDR1 SEHNR and CDR2 FQNEAQ (reference sequence). The CDR3 DNA is TGTGCCAGCAGTTCCCCGGGTTCGTATGGCTACACCTTC. Translation: CASSSPGSYGYTF.

This clone was seen a handful of times. The chain employs TRBV5-1 and TRBJ1-2, with 9 bases matching TRBD1. The CDR3 covers 17 residues. J gave up 3 bases and V 3 bases, and 12 bases lay outside the gene matches. CDR1 is SGHRS, CDR2 YFSETQ, per germline. This CDR3 reads CASSSSPGQGVDYGYTF. CDR3 DNA sequence: TGCGCCAGCAGCTCTTCCCCGGGACAGGGAGTAGACTATGGCTACACCTTC.

The gene calls are TRBV13 and TRBJ1-2; TRBD1 aligns across 7 bases. Germline loops: CDR1 PRHDT, CDR2 FYEKMQ (reference sequence). V was clipped by 3 bases and J by 2 bases; unmatched bases: 6. The CDR3 is 15 residues long. CDR3 sequence reads: CASSLFGTVNYGYTF. Written as DNA, the CDR3 is TGTGCCAGCAGCTTGTTCGGGACAGTCAACTATGGCTACACCTTC.